Following are 30 T cell receptor beta chains from one sample sequenced in a study of read filtering for tumor transcriptome and immune sequencing (dated by TCRdb to 2020 to 2022). TCRdb lists the instrument as Illumina HiSeq 4000. Starting from approximately 0.4 ug RNA, TCR libraries were constructed with the Immunoverse kit using molecular barcoded adaptors that cover the alpha/delta and beta/gamma chains. Clones were called with MiXCR by TCRdb after fastp trimmed the public reads at Q25, and only in-frame beta chains were retained. Each CDR3 protein appears once, grouped with its most common genes and DNA. This sample lists more than 30,000 distinct CDR3 sequences; less than 15% were detected once. In total, the top ten clones hold around 20% of the sample. Material for sequencing was a population of CD138-negative cells sorted from bone marrow. The cell subset or site label for this specimen denotes: bone marrow mononuclear cells depleted of CD138+ plasma/myeloma cells by negative magnetic selection. The receptors shown here come from a donor at least 40 years old with multiple myeloma.

This clonotype appeared many times. The chain recombines TRBV4-2 with TRBJ1-3; TRBD1 might be the D (5 bases). Germline V lookup: CDR1 LGHNA, CDR2 YNFKEQ. V shed 4 bases and J shed 2 bases, with 12 bases lying between them. The CDR3 is made up of 15 amino acids. CDR3 DNA: TGTGCCAGCAGCCGAGAAAGGGGTCCTGGAAACACCATATATTTT. Translated, it gives CASSRERGPGNTIYF.

With regard to this clonotype: A far larger clone is one base from this, pointing to a likely read error. This chain links TRBV4-3 with TRBJ1-4; 7 bases map to TRBD1. Germline CDR1 reads LGHNA; CDR2 reads YSLEER. The CDR3 is made up of 14 amino acids. CDR3 in amino acids: CASSPTGFREKLSF. DNA for the CDR3: TGCGCCAGCAGCCCGACAGGGTTTCGTGAAAAACTGTCTTTT.

This clonotype was picked up many times. The rearrangement uses TRBV28 and TRBJ2-3, with 14 positions matching TRBD2. The V segment lost 4 bases and the J segment 8 bases; nucleotides outside the gene matches: 5. Germline values: CDR1 MDHEN, CDR2 SYDVKM. The CDR3 consists of 15 residues. CDR3 sequence: CASSSTSGGVVTQYF. The CDR3 nucleotides read TGTGCCAGCAGTTCGACTAGCGGGGGGGTTGTTACGCAGTATTTT.

This clonotype was picked up many times. Given a much more abundant clone one base away, this may be a read error. As the CDR3 is not closed by the conserved phenylalanine or tryptophan, this likely results from a read error. The V gene is TRBV19, the J gene TRBJ1-5; D gene uncertain. Trimming removed 7 bases from V and 5 bases from J, with 24 bases in between. This CDR3 contains 17 residues. CDR1 is LNHDA and CDR2 is SQIVND in the germline V gene (reference sequence). The chain's CDR3 is CASKVRPGLVQDQPQHL. The CDR3 coding sequence is TGTGCCAGTAAAGTCAGGCCGGGTTTGGTCCAGGATCAGCCCCAGCATCTT.

This clonotype was seen repeatedly, ten times or more. This sequence joins TRBV9 and TRBJ2-1; 9 bases line up with TRBD1. The CDR3 runs to 15 residues. V lost 4 bases and J lost 10; bases outside the gene matches: 12. Germline-derived CDR1 and CDR2 are SGDLS and YYNGEE. The CDR3 here is CASSIRDREVEEQFF. The CDR3 DNA follows: TGTGCCAGCAGCATCCGGGACAGGGAGGTTGAGGAGCAGTTCTTC.

This clonotype occurred many times. This chain uses TRBV11-2 with TRBJ1-1; possibly TRBD1 for D (5 bases). V lost 0 bases and J lost 4, with 9 bases in between. The CDR3 is 14 amino acids. Germline V gives CDR1 SGHAT, CDR2 FQNNGV. The CDR3 region is CASSLDRVGTEAFF. Here the CDR3 DNA reads TGTGCCAGCAGCTTAGACAGGGTAGGCACTGAAGCTTTCTTT.

On this clonotype itself: A far larger clone is one base from this, pointing to a likely read error. The rearrangement joins TRBV7-3 to TRBJ2-1, with 12 bases fitting TRBD2. The CDR3 sequence is 15 residues long. The V segment lost 5 bases and the J segment 5 bases; nucleotides outside the gene matches: 4. Germline V gene data show CDR1 as SGHTA and CDR2 as FQGTGA. The CDR3 loop is CASSQGLAGHNEQFF. The CDR3 nucleotides read TGTGCCAGCAGCCAGGGACTAGCGGGTCACAATGAGCAGTTCTTC. Based on the CDR3 plus reference TRBV7-3 and TRBJ2-1, the full variable domain is GAGVSQTPSNKVTEKGKYVELRCDPISGHTALYWYRQSLGQGPEFLIYFQGTGAADDSGLPNDRFFAVRPEGSVSTLKIQRTERGDSAVYLCASSQGLAGHNEQFFGPGTRLTVL.

This clonotype was counted at least ten times. The chain has TRBV6-5 and TRBJ1-1; D might be TRBD1 (5 bases). V was shortened by 0 bases and J by 4 bases, with 9 bases between the two germline ends. The CDR3 loop spans 14 amino acids. Germline loops: CDR1 MNHEY, CDR2 SVGAGI. The CDR3 coding sequence is TGTGCCAGCAGTTACTCAGCCGGGACCACTGAAGCTTTCTTT. Translation gives CASSYSAGTTEAFF.

In regard to this clonotype: Given a much more abundant clone one base away, this may be a read error. V gene TRBV7-9 combines with J gene TRBJ2-4; tentatively, D is TRBD2 (5 bases). Trimming removed 1 base at V and 8 bases at J, with 9 bases between. Germline CDR1 reads SEHNR; CDR2 reads FQNEAQ (reference sequence). The CDR3 is made up of 13 amino acids. The CDR3 sequence is CASSLGTADIQYF. CDR3 DNA: TGTGCCAGCAGCTTAGGGACTGCAGACATTCAGTACTTC.

The sample holds many counts of this clonotype. The chain couples TRBV4-3 to TRBJ2-2; 8 bases fit TRBD1. The germline gives CDR1 LGHNA, CDR2 YSLEER. The V and J ends lost 2 bases and 3 bases, in that order; junction bases with no gene match: 2. This CDR3 has 15 residues. Here the CDR3 DNA reads TGCGCCAGCAGCCAACCGGACAGGGACACCGGGGAGCTGTTTTTT. Amino acids: CASSQPDRDTGELFF.

In regard to this clonotype: A much bigger clone sits one base away, suggesting this may be a read error. The chain couples TRBV5-4 to TRBJ2-7, with D tentatively TRBD1 or TRBD2 (5 bases each). The V gene's germline CDR1 is SGHNT and CDR2 YYREEE (reference sequence). V was cut by 6 bases and J by 4 bases, with 20 bases left in between. This CDR3 region has 15 residues. In DNA form, the CDR3 reads TGTGCCAGCACCATAGGACTGCAACAGGATTACGAGCAGTACTTC. This codes for CASTIGLQQDYEQYF.

This clonotype has a count of ten or more. The V and J genes are TRBV5-1 and TRBJ2-3; 8 nucleotides align to TRBD2. J was trimmed by 6 bases and V by 2 bases; bases with no gene match: 5. There are 14 residues in the CDR3. Germline-derived CDR1 and CDR2 are SGHRS and YFSETQ. The CDR3 DNA sequence: TGCGCCAGCAGCTTTTCGGGGGGGCTCGATACGCAGTATTTT. Its translation: CASSFSGGLDTQYF.

This clonotype showed up many times. The chain carries TRBV29-1 and TRBJ2-3; no clear D. Per germline, CDR1 SQVTM and CDR2 ANQGSEA. Trimming took 7 bases from V and 2 from J, leaving 10 bases between them. This CDR3 contains 12 residues. CDR3 bases: TGCAGCGGCCGGATCGACACAGATACGCAGTATTTT. It is translated as CSGRIDTDTQYF.

V and J are TRBV7-2 and TRBJ1-2; 7 bases match TRBD1. This CDR3 contains 16 residues. Germline-derived CDR1 and CDR2 are SGHTA and FQGNSA. V shed 4 bases and J 2 bases; nucleotides not matched to a gene: 10. The CDR3 here is CASSSKTGKRNYGYTF. CDR3 DNA sequence: TGTGCCAGCAGCTCAAAGACAGGGAAAAGAAACTATGGCTACACCTTC.

This clonotype has a single count. Only one base separates this from a far larger clonotype, so it likely reflects a read error. The chain recombines TRBV7-2 with TRBJ2-3; D gene ambiguous. Trimming cost V 7 bases and J 4 bases, with 15 bases left between them. This CDR3 has 14 amino acids. Germline V CDR1 and CDR2: SGHTA, FQGNSA. CDR3 sequence reads: CASTHHEVPDTQYF. In nucleotides, the CDR3 is TGTGCCAGCACACACCACGAGGTACCAGATACGCAGTATTTT.

This chain links TRBV6-2 or TRBV6-3 with TRBJ2-3; D not certain. The V and J ends lost 2 bases and 4 bases respectively, with 1 base between them. CDR3 length: 11 residues. Germline loops: CDR1 MNHEY, CDR2 SVGEGT. In DNA, the CDR3 is TGTGCCAGCAGTTACCCAGATACGCAGTATTTT. This translates into CASSYPDTQYF.

Worth noting for this clonotype: One junction end does not reproduce the germline sequence, and a read error may be involved. The chain has TRBV5-1 and TRBJ1-1; no clear D. This CDR3 spans 14 amino acids. The germline CDR1 and CDR2 sequences are SGHRS and YFSETQ. CDR3 sequence: CASSREGDAAEAYF. CDR3 sequence (DNA): TGCGCCAGCAGCAGGGAAGGAGATGCGGCTGAGGCTTACTTT.

This clonotype was counted at least ten times. V gene TRBV7-2 combines with J gene TRBJ2-3; maybe TRBD2 (7 bases). The CDR3 has 15 amino acids. V was shortened by 0 bases and J by 5 bases, with 12 bases between the two germline ends. Germline-derived CDR1 and CDR2 are SGHTA and FQGNSA. For the CDR3, the DNA is TGTGCCAGCAGCTTAGCGGGGGGGCCGGGAGATACGCAGTATTTT. Its translation: CASSLAGGPGDTQYF.

The sample holds many counts of this clonotype. The rearrangement joins TRBV18 to TRBJ1-5; no clear D. In germline, CDR1 is KGHSH, CDR2 LQKENI. Between the trimmed V and J ends, which lost 2 bases and 7 bases, there was a span of 6 bases. The CDR3 length is 12 residues. The chain's CDR3 is CASSPGKQPQHF. CDR3 bases: TGTGCCAGCTCACCAGGGAAACAGCCCCAGCATTTT.

This clonotype was counted only a few times. This chain links TRBV28 with TRBJ2-7; no reliable D call. The CDR3 is 13 amino acids. Germline V CDR1 and CDR2: MDHEN, SYDVKM. V was cut by 2 bases and J by 5 bases, with 10 bases left in between. The CDR3 coding sequence is TGTGCCAGCAGTTTAGACCAAGCCCACGAGCAGTACTTC. Residues: CASSLDQAHEQYF.

This clonotype came up many times. V gene TRBV28 combines with J gene TRBJ1-5; 8 positions match TRBD1. Germline V gene data show CDR1 as MDHEN and CDR2 as SYDVKM. V lost 3 bases to trimming and J lost 0 bases; unmatched junction nucleotides: 4. This CDR3 comprises 16 residues. The DNA for the CDR3 is TGTGCCAGCAGTTTCCAGGGGGCGGGTAGCAATCAGCCCCAGCATTTT. Its translation is CASSFQGAGSNQPQHF. The variable domain in full, with the rest retrieved from reference TRBV28 and TRBJ1-5, is DVKVTQSSRYLVKRTGEKVFLECVQDMDHENMFWYRQDPGLGLRLIYFSYDVKMKEKGDIPEGYSVSREKKERFSLILESASTNQTSMYLCASSFQGAGSNQPQHFGDGTRLSIL.

Details on this clonotype: A read error is likely here: a far larger clone is one base away. The chain uses TRBV7-8 and TRBJ2-1; no definite D call. Per germline, CDR1 SGHVS and CDR2 FQNEAQ. The CDR3 covers 13 residues. In DNA form, the CDR3 reads TGTGCCAGCAGCTTAGGAACCTACAATGAGCAGATCTTC. It encodes CASSLGTYNEQIF.

As to this clonotype: A much bigger clone sits one base away, suggesting this may be a read error. V is TRBV6-5 and J is TRBJ1-2, with D possibly TRBD1 on 5 matching bases. Germline V gene data show CDR1 as MNHEY and CDR2 as SVGAGI. Trimming left V 0 bases short and J 7 bases short, with 12 bases between. CDR3 size: 14 residues. The CDR3 DNA reads as TGTGCCAGCAGTTACTCCCCTTGGGGGGGTGGCTACACCTTC. It is translated as CASSYSPWGGGYTF.

Many counts were recorded for this clonotype. The chain links TRBV28 to TRBJ2-5; D perhaps matches TRBD2 (6 bases). Looked up from germline, CDR1 is MDHEN and CDR2 is SYDVKM. Trimming took off 2 bases at V and 3 bases at J, with 10 bases between the two ends. The CDR3 has 14 residues. The CDR3 sequence is CASSLAGFKETQYF. CDR3 coding DNA: TGTGCCAGCAGTTTAGCGGGGTTTAAAGAGACCCAGTACTTC.

This clonotype was seen at least ten times. The chain employs TRBV28 and TRBJ2-5, with TRBD1 identical over 10 bases. CDR3 length: 13 amino acids. Looked up from germline, CDR1 is MDHEN and CDR2 is SYDVKM. The J segment lost 5 bases and the V segment lost 10 bases, leaving 7 bases of the junction unmatched. This chain's CDR3 is CANGQGGTETQYF. CDR3 nucleotides: TGTGCCAACGGACAGGGGGGGACGGAGACCCAGTACTTC.

This clonotype has a count of ten or more. The chain employs TRBV5-1 and TRBJ1-1, with D possibly matching TRBD1 (6 bases). CDR3 length: 14 residues. Germline loops: CDR1 SGHRS, CDR2 YFSETQ. The V and J ends lost 1 base and 4 bases respectively, with 11 bases between them. The CDR3 loop reads CASSLNGGRTEAFF. The CDR3 DNA is TGCGCCAGCAGCTTGAACGGGGGCCGCACTGAAGCTTTCTTT.

This sequence joins TRBV2 and TRBJ2-2; possibly TRBD1 for D (6 bases). The germline V gene has CDR1 SNHLY and CDR2 FYNNEI. V lost 4 bases and J lost 5, with 11 bases in between. This CDR3 comprises 14 residues. CDR3 bases: TGTGCCAGCAGTGCCGGGACACTGACCGGGGAGCTGTTTTTT. Amino acid sequence: CASSAGTLTGELFF.

This clonotype has at least ten counts. The chain joins TRBV4-2 to TRBJ2-5; D perhaps matches TRBD2 (5 bases). Per germline, CDR1 LGHNA and CDR2 YNFKEQ. The CDR3 loop spans 13 amino acids. V gave up 6 bases and J gave up 4 bases, with 12 bases separating them. The CDR3: CASSRGQRETQYF. DNA for the CDR3: TGTGCCAGCAGTCGAGGGCAGAGAGAGACCCAGTACTTC.

The table lists this clonotype with many counts. The chain couples TRBV6-2 or TRBV6-3 to TRBJ1-1; D gene uncertain. Trimming pared 2 bases from V and 5 bases from J, leaving 9 bases between. There are 13 residues in the CDR3. CDR1 and CDR2 (germline): MNHEY, SVGEGT. In DNA, the CDR3 is TGTGCCAGCAGTTACCACTCGGGGACTGAAGCTTTCTTT. Amino acids: CASSYHSGTEAFF.

The sample holds many counts of this clonotype. The chain links TRBV27 to TRBJ2-7; D gene unclear. Germline V gene data show CDR1 as MNHEY and CDR2 as SMNVEV (reference sequence). This CDR3 has 14 residues. V gave up 6 bases and J gave up 1 base, with 13 bases separating them. The DNA of the CDR3 is TGTGCCAGCAGACTACGAGTAGGGTCCTACGAGCAGTACTTC. Its translation: CASRLRVGSYEQYF.